The rows below give T cell receptor beta chains drawn from one sample of a study of control samples from healthy donors and cancer patients. Measured with immunoSEQ multiplex PCR; TCRdb has only the in-frame clones, and not every one. The data show about 140,000 clones, roughly nine tenths seen once. Sequencing input: blood. The source of these receptors is a man younger than 35 in good health. CDR3s include the opening cysteine and the closing phenylalanine or tryptophan. Fields, in order: V gene, D gene, J gene, clone size, CDR3 DNA, CDR3 protein. D genes are given only for firm matches. Not all rows give a size; the values are once, few, many and, for expanded clones, a class.

>TRBV28|NA|TRBJ1-5|NA
TGTGCCAGCAGCGCCGCAGGTACCAGCTCGGGGTGGCAGCCCCAGCATTTT
CASSAAGTSSGWQPQHF
>TRBV7-2|NA|TRBJ2-2|few
TGTGCCAGCAGCTTATCAGGGGATGAAACCGGGGAGCTGTTTTTT
CASSLSGDETGELFF
>TRBV6-6|TRBD1|TRBJ2-7|few
TGTGCCAGCAGCCAATACCCTCCCGACAGGGGATACGAGCAGTACTTC
CASSQYPPDRGYEQYF
>TRBV10-3|NA|TRBJ1-2|NA
TGTGCCATCAGCCCCAGTAATCAGCCTTACTATGGCTACACCTTC
CAISPSNQPYYGYTF
>TRBV28|NA|TRBJ2-1|NA
TGTGCCAGCAGTTCCTCAGGCAATGAGCAGTTCTTC
CASSSSGNEQFF
>TRBV10-3|TRBD1|TRBJ1-1|NA
TGTGCCATCAGCGAGGACAGGGGATTCACTGAAGCTTTCTTT
CAISEDRGFTEAFF
>TRBV7-2|TRBD2|TRBJ2-1|NA
TGTGCCAGCAGCTTGACTAGCGGGGGGACTCGTGAGCAGTTCTTC
CASSLTSGGTREQFF
>TRBV4-2|TRBD2|TRBJ2-3|NA
TGTGCCAGCAGCCAACCAAACTCGGGGCAAGCGGGGACCACAGATACGCAGTATTTT
CASSQPNSGQAGTTDTQYF
>TRBV6-4|TRBD2|TRBJ2-3|NA
TGTGCCAGCAGTGACTCTAGCGGGGGCACAGATACGCAGTATTTT
CASSDSSGGTDTQYF
>TRBV7-9|NA|TRBJ1-1|NA
TGTGCCAGCAGCCCCCATCTGGTTGAAGCTTTCTTT
CASSPHLVEAFF
>TRBV30|TRBD1|TRBJ2-5|NA
TGTGCCTGGGGGACAGTACGAGAGACCCAGTACTTC
CAWGTVRETQYF
>TRBV5-1|NA|TRBJ2-2|NA
TGCGCCAGCAGCTTGGTCCGGAACACCGGGGAGCTGTTTTTT
CASSLVRNTGELFF